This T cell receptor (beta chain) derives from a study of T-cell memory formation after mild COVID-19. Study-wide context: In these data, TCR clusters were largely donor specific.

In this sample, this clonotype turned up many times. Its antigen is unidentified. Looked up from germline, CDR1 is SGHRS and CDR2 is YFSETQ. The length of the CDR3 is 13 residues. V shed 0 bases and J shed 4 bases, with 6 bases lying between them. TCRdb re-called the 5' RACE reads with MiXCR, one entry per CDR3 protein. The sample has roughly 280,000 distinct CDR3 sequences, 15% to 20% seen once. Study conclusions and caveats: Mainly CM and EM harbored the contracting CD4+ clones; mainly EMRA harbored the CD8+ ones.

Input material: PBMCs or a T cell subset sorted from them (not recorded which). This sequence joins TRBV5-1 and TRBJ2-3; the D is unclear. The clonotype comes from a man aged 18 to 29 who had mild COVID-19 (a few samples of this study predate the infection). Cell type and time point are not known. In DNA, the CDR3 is TGCGCCAGCAGCTTGGTTCCCTCAGATACGCAGTATTTT. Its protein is CASSLVPSDTQYF. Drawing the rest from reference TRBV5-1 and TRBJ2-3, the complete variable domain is KAGVTQTPRYLIKTRGQQVTLSCSPISGHRSVSWYQQTPGQGLQFLFEYFSETQRNKGNFPGRFSGRQFSNSRSEMNVSTLELGDSALYLCASSLVPSDTQYFGPGTRLTVL.